Included here is one TCR beta chain sequence, with context. Sequencing used immunoSEQ multiplex PCR; TCRdb keeps in-frame clones, though not all of them. The repertoire holds roughly 1,100,000 clones, with about 75% as singletons. The source of the sample is a study of shared clonotypes between healthy human individuals. The CDR3 has 16 amino acids. This clonotype was obtained from a man aged 18 to 35 in good health. This chain links TRBV21-1 with TRBJ1-4; TRBD1 is the table's D call and was not checked against the DNA. TRBV21-1 is classified as a pseudogene. Input material: memory CD4+ T cells sorted from blood. Stated subset: CD45RA-negative fraction. The CDR3 spells CASSKSMRGRREKLFF. The CDR3 coding sequence is TGTGCCAGCAGCAAAAGTATGAGGGGGCGGCGTGAAAAACTGTTTTTT.